Included here is one T cell receptor (beta chain) sequence, with context. The study drew participants aged roughly 18 to 95 years from around 24 US areas. TCRdb's copy holds only in-frame clones and misses some; the assay was immunoSEQ multiplex PCR. The table records approximately 440,000 clones, roughly 88% of them present only once. J gave up 0 bases and V 5 bases, and 9 bases lay outside the gene matches. The CDR3 length is 17 residues. CDR1 and CDR2 (germline): SEHNR, FQNEAQ (reference sequence). This specimen belongs to a study of blood T cell repertoires in COVID-19. For the study at large: Sources were T cells, B-cell-depleted T cells, or PBMCs; the material itself was cDNA or gDNA.

The receptor's source is a man between 18 and 29 years old who had recovered from COVID-19. This chain joins TRBV7-9 and TRBJ2-3, with 9 bases lining up with TRBD2. Sequenced input: PBMCs or T cells enriched from blood (not recorded which). The CDR3 coding sequence is TGTGCCAGCAGCCCCGGGGATAGCGGGAGTAGCACAGATACGCAGTATTTT. Its protein is CASSPGDSGSSTDTQYF. The full variable domain, its missing parts supplied by reference TRBV7-9 and TRBJ2-3, is DTGVSQNPRHKITKRGQNVTFRCDPISEHNRLYWYRQTLGQGPEFLTYFQNEAQLEKSRLLSDRFSAERPKGSFSTLEIQRTEQGDSAMYLCASSPGDSGSSTDTQYFGPGTRLTVL.